The clone carrying this T cell receptor (beta chain) has only one observation. The antigen is unknown. The CDR3 totals 14 residues. In germline, CDR1 is SNHLY, CDR2 FYNNEI. Trimming pared 2 bases from V and 5 bases from J, leaving 13 bases between. This sample was taken from a study of response to subunit inactivated influenza vaccine. TCRdb fed the RT-PCR reads into MiXCR, producing one record per CDR3 protein. The sample holds 300,000 to 350,000 distinct CDR3 sequences, about a fifth seen once. Broader study findings: With each seasonal influenza vaccination, the authors suggested, few new T cells are recruited.

This sequence originates from a man aged 45 to 75 who received an inactivated influenza vaccine. This sample comprised PBMCs from blood, obtained roughly 20 months after vaccination. V and J are TRBV2 and TRBJ2-7; D remains unclear. The CDR3 is CASSEWTVGDEQYF. In DNA, the CDR3 is TGTGCCAGCAGTGAATGGACCGTGGGTGACGAGCAGTACTTC.